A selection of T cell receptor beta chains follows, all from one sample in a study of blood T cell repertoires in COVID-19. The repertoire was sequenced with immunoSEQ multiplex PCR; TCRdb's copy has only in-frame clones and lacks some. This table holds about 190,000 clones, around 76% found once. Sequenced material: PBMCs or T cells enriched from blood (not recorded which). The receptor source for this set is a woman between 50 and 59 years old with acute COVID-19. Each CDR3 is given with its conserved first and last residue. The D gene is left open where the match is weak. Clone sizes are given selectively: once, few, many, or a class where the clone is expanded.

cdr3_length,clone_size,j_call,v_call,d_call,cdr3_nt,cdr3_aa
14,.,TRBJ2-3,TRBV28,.,TGTGCCACCGATAGCGGCCCCCCGGTGGATACGCAGTATTTT,CATDSGPPVDTQYF
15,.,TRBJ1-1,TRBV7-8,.,TGTGCCAGCAGCTTACTTACAGGGTCCACTTCTGGAGCTTTCTTT,CASSLLTGSTSGAFF
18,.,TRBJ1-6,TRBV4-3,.,TGCGCCAGCAGCCAAGACGCAGGGGCTGTTCTATATGGTTCACCCCTCCACTTT,CASSQDAGAVLYGSPLHF
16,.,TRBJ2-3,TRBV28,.,TGTGCCAGCAGGAATCAGGGAGGCGGGAGCACAGATACGCAGTATTTT,CASRNQGGGSTDTQYF
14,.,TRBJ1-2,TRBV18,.,TGTGCCAGCTCACCACCCCAGGTGGGCTATGGCTACACCTTC,CASSPPQVGYGYTF
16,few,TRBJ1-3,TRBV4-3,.,TGCGCCAGCAGCCAAGAAGTACAGAGCTCTGGAAACACCATATATTTT,CASSQEVQSSGNTIYF
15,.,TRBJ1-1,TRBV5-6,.,TGTGCCAGCAGCTTGGAAGGGGTGGGGAACACTGAAGCTTTCTTT,CASSLEGVGNTEAFF
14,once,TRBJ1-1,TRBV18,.,TGTGCCAGCTCACCGGAGCTCGGGAACACTGAAGCTTTCTTT,CASSPELGNTEAFF
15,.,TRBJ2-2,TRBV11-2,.,TGTGCCAGCAGCCCCCGGACTATGAACACCGGGGAGCTGTTTTTT,CASSPRTMNTGELFF
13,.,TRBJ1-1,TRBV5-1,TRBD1,TGCGCCAGCAGCCTACAGGGGGCCGCTGAAGCTTTCTTT,CASSLQGAAEAFF
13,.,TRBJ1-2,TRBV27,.,TGTGCCAGCAGTCGGACAGATCACTATGGCTACACCTTC,CASSRTDHYGYTF